One and the same sample provided the 23 T cell receptor beta chains below, sequenced in a study of blood T cell repertoires in COVID-19. The table came from immunoSEQ multiplex PCR; TCRdb's copy has only in-frame clones and leaves some out. The profile covers approximately 18,000 clones, with over 75% appearing a single time and less than 20% taken by the ten largest. Sequencing was carried out using peripheral blood. Source of these receptors: a human donor with active COVID-19. The donor label of this sample is uncertain.

The chain recombines TRBV19 with TRBJ2-3; a possible D gene is TRBD1 (6 bases). Germline V gives CDR1 LNHDA, CDR2 SQIVND (reference sequence). Trimming shortened V by 3 bases and J by 4 bases, and 17 bases separated the two germline ends. This CDR3 has 16 residues. DNA of the CDR3: TGTGCCAGTAGTATTGGTCCAGGGGTTGTCGCAGATACGCAGTATTTT. It translates to CASSIGPGVVADTQYF.

This clone was detected a few times. V gene TRBV7-9 combines with J gene TRBJ1-2; TRBD1 matches 10 bases. CDR1 SEHNR and CDR2 FQNEAQ come from the germline V gene (reference sequence). With 0 bases clipped from V and 2 bases from J, the junction kept 12 bases outside the gene matches. CDR3 length: 19 amino acids. The CDR3 loop is CASSLAVSPGQGTNYGYTF. The CDR3 nucleotides are TGTGCCAGCAGCTTAGCGGTGTCCCCGGGACAGGGGACAAACTATGGCTACACCTTC.

This clone turned up a few times. The chain recombines TRBV4-1 with TRBJ1-2, with D possibly being TRBD1 (5 bases). This CDR3 is 18 amino acids long. Germline CDR1 MGHRA, CDR2 YSYEKL. V shed 0 bases and J shed 1 base, with 18 bases lying between them. The CDR3 here is CASSQDGKGQRNNYGYTF. CDR3 bases: TGCGCCAGCAGCCAAGATGGAAAAGGACAACGGAATAACTATGGCTACACCTTC.

The chain uses TRBV29-1 and TRBJ2-7, with D possibly being TRBD2 (5 bases). CDR1 and CDR2 from the germline V gene are SQVTM and ANQGSEA. The CDR3 consists of 14 residues. V gave up 5 bases and J gave up 0 bases, with 14 bases separating them. The CDR3 here is CSVLSSWTSYEQYF. The CDR3 bases are TGCAGCGTTCTGTCTAGCTGGACCTCCTACGAGCAGTACTTC.

To note about this clone: Other DNA sequences within the sample encode an identical CDR3. This chain uses TRBV11-1 with TRBJ2-7; D gene unclear. Trimming pared 2 bases from V and 0 bases from J, leaving 5 bases between. Germline loops: CDR1 SGHAT, CDR2 FQDESV (reference sequence). CDR3 length: 13 amino acids. The CDR3 is CASSLSSSYEQYF. The DNA of the CDR3 is TGTGCCAGCAGCTTATCGAGCTCCTACGAGCAGTACTTC.

The chain carries TRBV6-5 and TRBJ2-4, with D maybe TRBD2 (6 bases). This CDR3 is built from 13 residues. Trimming stripped 7 bases from V and 3 bases from J, with 10 bases between. Looked up from germline, CDR1 is MNHEY and CDR2 is SVGAGI. The DNA for the CDR3 is TGTGCCAGCACGGAGGGGTTCAAAAACATTCAGTACTTC. Translation: CASTEGFKNIQYF.

The chain uses TRBV5-4 and TRBJ2-1, with 10 bases fitting TRBD2. Trimming cost V 4 bases and J 8 bases; bases outside gene matches: 9. CDR1 SGHNT and CDR2 YYREEE come from the germline V gene (reference sequence). The CDR3 runs 15 residues. CDR3 sequence (DNA): TGTGCCAGCAGCACGAAACTAGCGGGGAGGGATGAGCAGTTCTTC. Protein product: CASSTKLAGRDEQFF.

The genes are TRBV9 and TRBJ2-3, with D possibly being TRBD2 (5 bases). Trimming shortened V by 0 bases and J by 4 bases, and 12 bases separated the two germline ends. CDR1 and CDR2 (germline): SGDLS, YYNGEE. This CDR3 region has 15 residues. The CDR3 spells CASSVELALSDTQYF. The CDR3 DNA sequence: TGTGCCAGCAGCGTAGAGCTAGCCCTGTCAGATACGCAGTATTTT.

The chain carries TRBV3-1 (or the pseudogene TRBV3-2) and TRBJ2-4; TRBD2 agrees at 12 bases. Germline V gene lookup returns CDR1 LGHDT and CDR2 YNNKEL (reference sequence). The CDR3 spans 16 residues. After removal of 5 bases from V and 11 bases from J, the junction contained 13 bases not matched to a gene. The CDR3, as DNA: TGTGCCAGCAGCGAAGGGTCCTCGAGACTAGCGGGGGTTCAGTACTTC. It codes for CASSEGSSRLAGVQYF.

The chain uses TRBV5-4 and TRBJ1-1; 9 positions agree with TRBD1. CDR1 and CDR2 (germline): SGHNT, YYREEE (reference sequence). The length of the CDR3 is 13 residues. V lost 2 bases and J lost 7; bases outside the gene matches: 3. The CDR3 loop is CASSLQGAVEAFF. The CDR3 region has the DNA TGTGCCAGCAGCTTACAGGGGGCGGTTGAAGCTTTCTTT.

This chain links TRBV11-3 with TRBJ2-3, with TRBD1 matching 10 bases. V gave up 5 bases and J gave up 4 bases; unmatched junction bases: 3. The CDR3 runs 14 residues. Per the germline V gene, CDR1 is SGHNT and CDR2 is YENEEA. The DNA for the CDR3 is TGTGCCAGCAGCCCGGGGACAGGGGCAGATACGCAGTATTTT. It is translated as CASSPGTGADTQYF.

The rearrangement uses TRBV10-3 and TRBJ1-2; D may be TRBD1 (5 bases). The CDR3 totals 14 residues. Per germline, CDR1 ENHRY and CDR2 SYGVKD. Trimming left V 2 bases short and J 7 bases short, with 14 bases between. The CDR3 spells CAISEAQGYGGYTF. The CDR3 DNA follows: TGTGCCATCAGTGAGGCCCAGGGTTATGGTGGCTACACCTTC.

This clone was counted a single time. This chain joins TRBV29-1 and TRBJ1-4; 10 bases map to TRBD1. V shed 5 bases and J 7 bases; nucleotides not matched to a gene: 10. CDR1 is SQVTM and CDR2 is ANQGSEA in the germline V gene. The CDR3 has 15 amino acids. The CDR3 loop reads CSVSSDRGHIEKLFF. The CDR3 DNA reads as TGCAGCGTTTCTTCCGACAGGGGGCACATTGAAAAACTGTTTTTT.

The chain recombines TRBV19 with TRBJ1-5; TRBD1 aligns across 8 bases. This CDR3 is built from 14 residues. Per the germline V gene, CDR1 is LNHDA and CDR2 is SQIVND (reference sequence). With V trimmed by 7 bases and J by 4 bases, 6 bases remained unmatched. The CDR3 DNA is TGTGCCAGTAAGCAGGGGGCCCTTAATCAGCCCCAGCATTTT. It yields the protein CASKQGALNQPQHF. Filled out from reference TRBV19 and TRBJ1-5, the complete variable domain reads DGGITQSPKYLFRKEGQNVTLSCEQNLNHDAMYWYRQDPGQGLRLIYYSQIVNDFQKGDIAEGYSVSREKKESFPLTVTSAQKNPTAFYLCASKQGALNQPQHFGDGTRLSIL.

With regard to this clone: Other DNA variants within this sample encode the same CDR3. This chain links TRBV4-2 with TRBJ2-2; the match to TRBD2 covers 10 bases. Germline V lookup: CDR1 LGHNA, CDR2 YNFKEQ. Trimming at V came to 2 bases and at J to 5 bases, leaving 2 bases not matched to a gene. This CDR3 contains 15 residues. The CDR3 DNA reads as TGTGCCAGCAGCCAATCAGCGGGGGGGACCGGGGAGCTGTTTTTT. Amino acids: CASSQSAGGTGELFF.

The chain combines TRBV19 with TRBJ2-6, with D possibly matching TRBD2 (5 bases). CDR1 is LNHDA and CDR2 is SQIVND in the germline V gene (reference sequence). Trimming removed 11 bases from V and 1 base from J, with 15 bases in between. The CDR3 contains 15 residues. The CDR3: CASLGWTSGANVLTF. The CDR3 DNA sequence: TGTGCCTCTCTTGGATGGACTTCTGGGGCCAACGTCCTGACTTTC.

This clone came up a few times. The rearrangement uses TRBV11-2 and TRBJ1-2; a weak D match, TRBD1 (5 bases). Germline lookup yields CDR1 SGHAT and CDR2 FQNNGV. V lost 1 base to trimming and J lost 8 bases, with 11 bases between them. There are 13 residues in the CDR3. CDR3 in amino acids: CASSLVAGRGYTF. CDR3 nucleotide sequence: TGTGCCAGCAGCTTAGTCGCAGGGCGAGGCTACACCTTC.

The chain carries TRBV4-2 and TRBJ2-5, with TRBD2 identical over 7 bases. Trimming removed 0 bases from V and 3 bases from J; junction bases left unmatched: 10. CDR1 and CDR2 (germline): LGHNA, YNFKEQ. This CDR3 comprises 17 residues. For the CDR3, the DNA is TGTGCCAGCAGCCAAGAGCTAGGTGTGGCGGGGGAAGAGACCCAGTACTTC. Translated: CASSQELGVAGEETQYF.

This chain connects TRBV11-2 to TRBJ2-4; possibly TRBD2 for D (6 bases). CDR3 length: 18 amino acids. The ends were cut back, 4 bases at V and 1 base at J, with 20 bases in the middle. CDR1 and CDR2 (germline): SGHAT, FQNNGV. CDR3: CASSSRPAPGEAKNIQYF. In nucleotides, the CDR3 is TGTGCCAGCAGCTCTCGTCCCGCTCCGGGGGAGGCCAAAAACATTCAGTACTTC. The whole variable domain, filled in from reference TRBV11-2 and TRBJ2-4, reads EAGVAQSPRYKIIEKRQSVAFWCNPISGHATLYWYQQILGQGPKLLIQFQNNGVVDDSQLPKDRFSAERLKGVDSTLKIQPAKLEDSAVYLCASSSRPAPGEAKNIQYFGAGTRLSVL.

J is TRBJ2-1 and V is TRBV19; the match to TRBD2 covers 10 bases. This CDR3 has 18 amino acids. The V gene's germline CDR1 is LNHDA and CDR2 SQIVND (reference sequence). Trimming took 3 bases from V and 0 from J; bases not matched to a gene: 8. The chain's CDR3 is CASSIILAGVSSYNEQFF. The CDR3 region has the DNA TGTGCCAGTAGTATTATTCTAGCGGGGGTGAGCTCCTACAATGAGCAGTTCTTC.

The V gene is TRBV5-1, the J gene TRBJ2-7; 7 bases align to TRBD1. V lost 5 bases, J lost 2 bases, and 7 bases stayed unmatched. CDR3 size: 14 residues. Germline values: CDR1 SGHRS, CDR2 YFSETQ. The CDR3 loop reads CASRLDQGAYEQYF. For the CDR3, the DNA is TGCGCCAGCAGACTCGACCAGGGGGCCTACGAGCAGTACTTC.

This chain uses TRBV7-3 with TRBJ2-1, with D tentatively TRBD2 (7 bases). Germline values: CDR1 SGHTA, CDR2 FQGTGA. This CDR3 is built from 14 residues. Trimming shortened V by 5 bases and J by 2 bases, and 10 bases separated the two germline ends. The CDR3 sequence: CASSIGGPYNEQFF. CDR3 in DNA: TGTGCCAGCAGCATCGGGGGGCCCTACAATGAGCAGTTCTTC.

This clone is labeled large (0.1 to 1%). Within the sample, other DNA sequences also encode this same CDR3. The V and J genes are TRBV11-1 and TRBJ2-7; D call uncertain. Germline V CDR1 and CDR2: SGHAT, FQDESV (reference sequence). The CDR3 has 13 residues. Between the trimmed V and J ends, which lost 2 bases and 0 bases, there was a span of 5 bases. The CDR3 nucleotides read TGTGCCAGCAGCTTATCATCCTCCTACGAGCAGTACTTC. Translation gives CASSLSSSYEQYF.